This is a list of T cell receptor beta chains from one sample in a study of regulatory T cells in long-lasting Graves disease. TCRdb reprocessed the multiplex PCR reads with MiXCR, giving one entry per CDR3 protein. The repertoire has 700,000 or so distinct CDR3 sequences, about 32% of them found once; the top ten carry 40% to 55%. This specimen consisted of peripheral blood mononuclear cells (PBMCs), obtained when the disease was refractory, from a patient treated with antithyroid drugs. These receptors came from a female donor with Graves disease. CDR3s include the opening cysteine and the closing phenylalanine or tryptophan. The order of the fields is J gene, V gene, D gene, clone size, CDR3 protein, CDR3 DNA. The D gene is left open where the match is weak. Size values are once, few and many counts, or a class for expanded clones, and some rows have none.

>TRBJ2-7|TRBV12-3/TRBV12-4|TRBD2|few
CASSFAIQDWREPGEQYF
TGTGCCAGCAGTTTTGCTATTCAAGACTGGCGGGAGCCGGGGGAGCAGTACTTC
>TRBJ2-5|TRBV9|-|-
CASSVELNSGTQYF
TGTGCCAGCAGCGTAGAACTAAATTCGGGGACCCAGTACTTC
>TRBJ1-3|TRBV7-3|-|-
CASSLERETSGNTIYF
TGTGCCAGCAGCTTAGAGAGAGAGACCTCTGGAAACACCATATATTTT
>TRBJ1-2|TRBV5-6|-|few
CASSLGPTAGYTF
TGTGCCAGCAGCTTGGGCCCAACGGCAGGCTACACCTTC
>TRBJ1-2|TRBV20-1|-|few
CSAREPGLHDSGYTF
TGCAGTGCTAGGGAACCAGGGCTGCATGACTCTGGCTACACCTTC
>TRBJ1-2|TRBV27|-|many
CASTRSGENYGYTF
TGTGCCAGCACCCGTAGCGGCGAAAACTATGGCTACACCTTC
>TRBJ2-1|TRBV3-1|TRBD1|-
CASSAGTDAYNEQFF
TGTGCCAGCAGCGCAGGGACAGACGCCTACAATGAGCAGTTCTTC
>TRBJ2-5|TRBV27|-|-
CASSLGAAYQETQYF
TGTGCCAGCAGTTTAGGAGCGGCCTACCAAGAGACCCAGTACTTC
>TRBJ2-7|TRBV20-1|TRBD1|-
CSARGEGQEAYEQYF
TGCAGTGCTAGGGGTGAGGGACAGGAAGCCTACGAGCAGTACTTC
>TRBJ2-5|TRBV12-3/TRBV12-4|-|many
CASGRAGMPGTQYF
TGTGCCAGCGGACGTGCAGGGATGCCAGGGACCCAGTACTTC
>TRBJ1-1|TRBV30|-|few
CAWSVWLNTEAFF
TGTGCCTGGAGTGTATGGTTGAACACTGAAGCTTTCTTT
>TRBJ1-1|TRBV7-2|-|few
CASSLDRITEAFF
TGTGCCAGCAGCTTAGATCGGATCACTGAAGCTTTCTTT
>TRBJ2-1|TRBV12-3/TRBV12-4|TRBD2|-
CASSASGRGNEQFF
TGTGCCAGCAGTGCTAGCGGGAGGGGTAATGAGCAGTTCTTC
>TRBJ1-3|TRBV19|-|-
CASSPGPSAGNTIYF
TGTGCCAGTAGCCCTGGACCCTCGGCGGGAAACACCATATATTTT
>TRBJ2-6|TRBV12-3/TRBV12-4|TRBD1|few
CASSSRTHRDSFSGANVLTF
TGTGCCAGCAGTTCAAGAACCCACCGGGACAGCTTCTCTGGGGCCAACGTCCTGACTTTC
>TRBJ2-7|TRBV6-1|TRBD2|few
CASQGSGRDEQYF
TGTGCCAGCCAGGGTAGCGGGAGGGACGAGCAGTACTTC
>TRBJ2-7|TRBV14|-|-
CASSQVSGAEEQYF
TGTGCCAGCAGCCAAGTATCCGGGGCGGAGGAGCAGTACTTC
>TRBJ2-2|TRBV5-1|-|few
CASSPWGAGELFF
TGCGCCAGCAGCCCGTGGGGCGCCGGGGAGCTGTTTTTT
>TRBJ1-1|TRBV27|-|few
CASSTPSGGRLAEAFF
TGTGCCAGCAGTACACCTTCCGGGGGGCGGTTGGCTGAAGCTTTCTTT
>TRBJ2-7|TRBV7-9|-|-
CASSPEVPYEQYF
TGTGCCAGCAGCCCCGAGGTCCCCTACGAGCAGTACTTC